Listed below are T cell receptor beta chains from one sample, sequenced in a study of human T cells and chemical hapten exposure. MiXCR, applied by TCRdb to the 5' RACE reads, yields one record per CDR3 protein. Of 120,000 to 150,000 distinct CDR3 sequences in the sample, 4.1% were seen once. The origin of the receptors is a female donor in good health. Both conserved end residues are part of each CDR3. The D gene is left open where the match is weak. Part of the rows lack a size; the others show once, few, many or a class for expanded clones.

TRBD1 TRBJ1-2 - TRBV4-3 CASSQDLIRDRLGGDTF TGCGCCAGCAGCCAAGATCTTATCCGGGACAGACTGGGTGGCGACACCTTC
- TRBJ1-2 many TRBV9 CASSGPPPYGYTF TGTGCCAGCAGCGGCCCGCCGCCCTATGGCTACACCTTC
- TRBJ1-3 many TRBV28 CASSESGISGNTIYF TGTGCCAGCAGCGAAAGCGGGATCTCTGGAAACACCATATATTTT
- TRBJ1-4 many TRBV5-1 CASSLPGTANEKLFF TGCGCCAGCAGCTTGCCCGGGACCGCCAATGAAAAACTGTTTTTT
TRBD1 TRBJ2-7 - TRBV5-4 CASSPADRVEEQYF TGTGCCAGCAGCCCCGCGGACAGGGTTGAAGAGCAGTACTTC
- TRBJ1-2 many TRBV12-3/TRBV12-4 CASTPGQGDLGGYTF TGTGCCAGCACCCCCGGTCAGGGAGATTTAGGGGGCTACACCTTC
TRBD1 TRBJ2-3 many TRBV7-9 CASSYAPGTGADTQYF TGTGCCAGCAGCTATGCCCCCGGGACAGGGGCAGATACGCAGTATTTT
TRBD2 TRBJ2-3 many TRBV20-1 CSARDPAGGAYDTQYF TGCAGTGCTAGAGACCCAGCGGGGGGAGCATATGATACGCAGTATTTT
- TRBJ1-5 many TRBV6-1 CASSEVGANQPQHF TGTGCCAGCAGTGAAGTCGGCGCTAATCAGCCCCAGCATTTT
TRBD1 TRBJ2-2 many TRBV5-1 CASSPPGQVTTGELFF TGCGCCAGCAGCCCGCCGGGACAGGTTACCACCGGGGAGCTGTTTTTT
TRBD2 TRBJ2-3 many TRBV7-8 CASSLAAGGDTQYF TGTGCCAGCAGCTTAGCAGCGGGGGGTGATACGCAGTATTTT
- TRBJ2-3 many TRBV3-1 CASSQGGTQYF TGTGCCAGCAGCCAGGGGGGAACGCAGTATTTT
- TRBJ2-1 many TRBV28 CASTPTSGGYNEQFF TGTGCCAGTACCCCGACTTCAGGGGGGTACAATGAGCAGTTCTTC
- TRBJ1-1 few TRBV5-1 CASSLGSSPEAFF TGCGCCAGCAGCTTGGGGAGTTCTCCAGAAGCTTTCTTT
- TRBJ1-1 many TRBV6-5 CASSSTNPVDTEAFF TGTGCCAGCAGTTCCACCAATCCGGTGGACACTGAAGCTTTCTTT
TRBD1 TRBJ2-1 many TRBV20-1 CSAKDRTFYNEQFF TGCAGTGCTAAGGACAGGACTTTCTACAATGAGCAGTTCTTC
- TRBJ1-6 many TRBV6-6 CASSQGLQDNSPLHF TGTGCCAGCAGTCAGGGGCTGCAAGATAATTCACCCCTCCACTTT
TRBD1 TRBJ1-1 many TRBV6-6 CASSDRDRVTLNTEAFF TGTGCCAGCAGCGACAGAGACAGGGTTACCTTGAACACTGAAGCTTTCTTT
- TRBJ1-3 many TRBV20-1 CSARDSGDPGNTIYF TGCAGTGCTAGAGATTCAGGGGATCCTGGAAACACCATATATTTT
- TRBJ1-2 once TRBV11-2 CASSLGCLYGYTF TGTGCCAGCAGCTTAGGGTGTCTCTATGGCTACACCTTC
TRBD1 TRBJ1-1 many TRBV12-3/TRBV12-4 CASSSPRRQGSEAFF TGTGCCAGCAGTTCTCCCCGCCGACAGGGGTCTGAAGCTTTCTTT
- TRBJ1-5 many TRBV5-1 CASSLGRNQPQHF TGCGCCAGCAGCTTGGGGAGAAATCAGCCCCAGCATTTT
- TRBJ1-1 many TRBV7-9 CASSFHKKGVNTEAFF TGTGCCAGCAGCTTCCACAAAAAGGGGGTGAACACTGAAGCTTTCTTT
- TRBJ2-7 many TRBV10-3 CAIRGAGPDEQYF TGTGCCATCAGGGGGGCAGGGCCGGACGAGCAGTACTTC
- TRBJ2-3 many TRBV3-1 CASSQGVPDTQYF TGTGCCAGCAGCCAAGGAGTCCCAGATACGCAGTATTTT
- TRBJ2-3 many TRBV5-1 CASSWQTHTDTQYF TGCGCCAGCAGCTGGCAGACTCACACAGATACGCAGTATTTT
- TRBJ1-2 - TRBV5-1 CASSDSTGADGYTF TGCGCCAGCAGCGACTCGACAGGCGCCGATGGCTACACCTTC
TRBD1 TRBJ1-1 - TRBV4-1 CASSRDRENTEAFF TGCGCCAGCAGCCGAGACAGGGAGAACACTGAAGCTTTCTTT
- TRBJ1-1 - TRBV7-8 CASSSNTLSTEAFF TGTGCCAGCAGCTCCAACACCTTGAGCACTGAAGCTTTCTTT